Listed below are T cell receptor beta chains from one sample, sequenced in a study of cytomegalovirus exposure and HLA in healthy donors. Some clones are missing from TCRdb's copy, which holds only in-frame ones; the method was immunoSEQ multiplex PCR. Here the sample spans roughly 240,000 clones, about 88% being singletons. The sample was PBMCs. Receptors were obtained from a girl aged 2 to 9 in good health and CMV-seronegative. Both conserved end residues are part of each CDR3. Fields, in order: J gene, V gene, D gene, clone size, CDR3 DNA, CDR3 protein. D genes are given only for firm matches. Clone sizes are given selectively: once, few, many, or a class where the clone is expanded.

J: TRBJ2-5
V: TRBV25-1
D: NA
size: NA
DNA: TGTGCCAGCAGTGAATTTGGGGGGAAAGAGACCCAGTACTTC
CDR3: CASSEFGGKETQYF

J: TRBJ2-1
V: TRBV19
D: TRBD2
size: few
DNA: TGTGCCAGTAGACTAGCCGGGGGGAATGAGCAGTTCTTC
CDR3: CASRLAGGNEQFF

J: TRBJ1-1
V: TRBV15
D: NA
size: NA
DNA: TGTGCCACCAGCAGAGGGCCGAACACTGAAGCTTTCTTT
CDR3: CATSRGPNTEAFF

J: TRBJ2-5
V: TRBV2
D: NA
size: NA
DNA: TGTGCCAGCAGTTCCACAACTAGACGGGAGACCCAGTACTTC
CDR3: CASSSTTRRETQYF

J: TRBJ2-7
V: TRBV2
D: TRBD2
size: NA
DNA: TGTGCCAGCAGTCGACTAGCCGGGGCCTACGAGCAGTACTTC
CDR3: CASSRLAGAYEQYF

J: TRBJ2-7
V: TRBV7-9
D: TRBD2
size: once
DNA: TGTGCCAGCAGCACCCCCGGACTAGCCGCCTCCTACGAGCAGTACTTC
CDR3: CASSTPGLAASYEQYF

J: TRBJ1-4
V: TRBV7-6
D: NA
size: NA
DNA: TGTGCCAGCAGCTTTTCGACAGGAAATAATGAAAAACTGTTTTTT
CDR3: CASSFSTGNNEKLFF

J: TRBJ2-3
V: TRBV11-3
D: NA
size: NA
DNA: TGTGCCAGCAGGGCCGGGATTCGCACAGATACGCAGTATTTT
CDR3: CASRAGIRTDTQYF

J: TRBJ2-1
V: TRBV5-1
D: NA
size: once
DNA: TGCGCCAGCAGCTTGGATGCTAGCTCCTACAATGAGCAGTTCTTC
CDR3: CASSLDASSYNEQFF

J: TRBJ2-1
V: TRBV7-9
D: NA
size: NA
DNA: TGTGCCAGCAGCTTAGAGTGGGGGGCCTACAATGAGCAGTTCTTC
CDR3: CASSLEWGAYNEQFF

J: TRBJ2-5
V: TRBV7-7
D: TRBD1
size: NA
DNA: TGTGCCAGCAGCCCTAGGGCGGGCAGGGGGTACCAAGAGACCCAGTACTTC
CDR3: CASSPRAGRGYQETQYF

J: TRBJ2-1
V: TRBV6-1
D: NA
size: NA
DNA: TGTGCCAGCAGTGACGTAGGAGACTATTGGAGCTCCTACAATGAGCAGTTCTTC
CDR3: CASSDVGDYWSSYNEQFF

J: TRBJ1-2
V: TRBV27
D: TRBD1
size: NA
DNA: TGTGCCAGCAGAAGGGACAGGGGACCATTTTATTATGGCTACACCTTC
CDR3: CASRRDRGPFYYGYTF

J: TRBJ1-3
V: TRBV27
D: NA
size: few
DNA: TGTGCCAGCAGTTTATGGGGCCCTGGAAACACCATATATTTT
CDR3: CASSLWGPGNTIYF

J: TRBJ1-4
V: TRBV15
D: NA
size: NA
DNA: TGTGCCACCAGCAGAGGGGCGGGGGGATATAATGAAAAACTGTTTTTT
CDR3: CATSRGAGGYNEKLFF

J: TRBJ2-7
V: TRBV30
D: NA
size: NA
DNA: TGTGCCTGGAGCCCGGGACTTACCTGGTACGAGCAGTACTTC
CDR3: CAWSPGLTWYEQYF

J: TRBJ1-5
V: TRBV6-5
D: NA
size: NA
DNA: TGTGCCAGCAGGCCCGGGGGGGCCCATCAGCCCCAGCATTTT
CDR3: CASRPGGAHQPQHF

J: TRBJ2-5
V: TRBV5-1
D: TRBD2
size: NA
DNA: TGCGCCAGCAGCTCGGGGGGCCAAGAGACCCAGTACTTC
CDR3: CASSSGGQETQYF

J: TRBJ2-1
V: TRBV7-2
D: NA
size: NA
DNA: TGTGCCAGCAGCCTCTACCCTAGGGCGGGCTACAATGAGCAGTTCTTC
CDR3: CASSLYPRAGYNEQFF

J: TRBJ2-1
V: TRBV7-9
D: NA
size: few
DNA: TGTTCCAGCAGCTTAATGGGGGGAAATGAGCAGTTCTTC
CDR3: CSSSLMGGNEQFF

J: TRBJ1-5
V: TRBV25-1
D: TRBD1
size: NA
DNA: TGTGCCAGCAGTGAGGCAGGGGGATATCAGCCCCAGCATTTT
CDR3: CASSEAGGYQPQHF

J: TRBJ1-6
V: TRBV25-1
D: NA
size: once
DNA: TGTGCCAGCACCCCGGGACTCGATAATTCACCCCTCCACTTT
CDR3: CASTPGLDNSPLHF

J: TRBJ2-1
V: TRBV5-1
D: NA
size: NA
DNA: TGCGCCAGCAGTCGTCGATCAGGGGACCATGAGCAGTTCTTC
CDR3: CASSRRSGDHEQFF

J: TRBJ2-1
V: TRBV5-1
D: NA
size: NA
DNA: TGCGCCAGCTTCTCAGGGGAGATCTACAATGAGCAGTTCTTC
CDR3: CASFSGEIYNEQFF

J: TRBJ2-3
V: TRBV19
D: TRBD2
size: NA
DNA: TGTGCCAGTAGTGGGAGCGGGGGTCCAGATACGCAGTATTTT
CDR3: CASSGSGGPDTQYF

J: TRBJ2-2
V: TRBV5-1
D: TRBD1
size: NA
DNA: TGCGCCGGCAGCTTGGTTGCGGACAGGGGCACCGGGGAGCTGTTTTTT
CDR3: CAGSLVADRGTGELFF

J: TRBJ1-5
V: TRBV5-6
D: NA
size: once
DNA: TGTGCCAGCAGCTTGAGAGCGGGGAGCAATCAGCCCCAGCATTTT
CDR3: CASSLRAGSNQPQHF

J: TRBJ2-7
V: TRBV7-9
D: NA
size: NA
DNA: TGTGCCAGCAGCCCCAGGGGGGCCTACGAGCAGTACTTC
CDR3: CASSPRGAYEQYF

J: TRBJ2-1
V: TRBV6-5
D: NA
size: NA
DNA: TGTGCCAGCAGTTACCCCGGGGAGCAGTTCTTC
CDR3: CASSYPGEQFF

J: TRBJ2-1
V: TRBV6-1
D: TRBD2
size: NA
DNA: TGTGCCAGCAGTGAGGCTAGCGGGGGCCGGTATGAGCAGTTCTTC
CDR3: CASSEASGGRYEQFF

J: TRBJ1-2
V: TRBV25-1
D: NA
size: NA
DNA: TGTGCCAGCAGTAAAAGGGGCTATGGCTACACCTTC
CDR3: CASSKRGYGYTF

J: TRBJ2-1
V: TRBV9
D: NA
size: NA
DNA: TGTGCCAGCAGCGTAGACAGTAGGAATGAGCAGTTCTTC
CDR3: CASSVDSRNEQFF

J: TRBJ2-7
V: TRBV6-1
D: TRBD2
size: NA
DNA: TGTGCCAGCAGGGGGGAACTAGCGGGGCCCTACGAGCAGTACTTC
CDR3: CASRGELAGPYEQYF

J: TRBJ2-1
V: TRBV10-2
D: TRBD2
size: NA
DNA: TGCGCCAGCAGCTCAGCGGGAGGGTACAATGAGCAGTTCTTC
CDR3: CASSSAGGYNEQFF

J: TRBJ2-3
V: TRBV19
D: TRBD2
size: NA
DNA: TGTGCCAGTAGTGGGTCCGGGAGGGGTGATACGCAGTATTTT
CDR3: CASSGSGRGDTQYF

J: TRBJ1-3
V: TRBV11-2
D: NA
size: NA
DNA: TGTGCCAGCAGCTTAGGAGGGTCGGCGAGGTCTGGAAACACCATATATTTT
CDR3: CASSLGGSARSGNTIYF

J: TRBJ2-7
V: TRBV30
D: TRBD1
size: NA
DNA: TGTGCCTGGAGTTTCCGGGACAGGCGCTTCTACGAGCAGTACTTC
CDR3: CAWSFRDRRFYEQYF

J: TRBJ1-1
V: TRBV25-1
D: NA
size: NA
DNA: TGTGCCAGCAGTGAAAAAGGAGGGGTGGGGAACACTGAAGCTTTCTTT
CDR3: CASSEKGGVGNTEAFF

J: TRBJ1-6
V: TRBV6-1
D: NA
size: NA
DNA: TGTGCCAGCAGTGAAGGGTGGGCGTATGGCTATAATTCACCCCTCCACTTT
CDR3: CASSEGWAYGYNSPLHF

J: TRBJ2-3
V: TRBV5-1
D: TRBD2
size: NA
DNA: TGCGCCAGCACGGGGCGGGGGGTAAGAGCAGATACGCAGTATTTT
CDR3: CASTGRGVRADTQYF

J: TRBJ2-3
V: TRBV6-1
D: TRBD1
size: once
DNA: TGTGCCAGCAGTGTCGACAGGGGAGATACGCAGTATTTT
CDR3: CASSVDRGDTQYF

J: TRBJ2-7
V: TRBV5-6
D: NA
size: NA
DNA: TGTGCCAGCAGCTTGGGACTCTACGAGCAGTACTTC
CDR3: CASSLGLYEQYF

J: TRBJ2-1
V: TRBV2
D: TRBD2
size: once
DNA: TGTGCCAGCAGTGAAGAGGGCGGGGGGGGGTACAATGAGCAGTTCTTC
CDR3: CASSEEGGGGYNEQFF

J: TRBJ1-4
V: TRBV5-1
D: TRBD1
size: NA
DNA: TGCGCCAGCACCCCAATGCCCCCGGGACAGGGTGGAAGGACTAATGAAAAACTGTTTTTT
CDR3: CASTPMPPGQGGRTNEKLFF

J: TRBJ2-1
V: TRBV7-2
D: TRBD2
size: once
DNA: TGTGCCAGCAGCTTCTATGGGACTAGTAGGAATGAGCAGTTCTTC
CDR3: CASSFYGTSRNEQFF

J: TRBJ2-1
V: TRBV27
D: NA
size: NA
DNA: TGTGCCAGCAGTACTACCCCGGGGGGCTCCCTCAATGAGCAGTTCTTC
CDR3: CASSTTPGGSLNEQFF

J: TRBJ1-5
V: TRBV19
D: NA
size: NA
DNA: TGTGCCAGTAGTATAAGGGGTTCGGCAGGGGCAAATCAGCCCCAGCATTTT
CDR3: CASSIRGSAGANQPQHF

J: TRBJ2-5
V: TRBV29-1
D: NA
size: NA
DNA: TGCAGCGTTGAAGGGCCCAGGCAGAGCCACCAAGAGACCCAGTACTTC
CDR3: CSVEGPRQSHQETQYF

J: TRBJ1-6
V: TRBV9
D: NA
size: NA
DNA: TGTGCCAGCAGCGCGAGACCATGGCAGGGCTCTTCACCCCTCCACTTT
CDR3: CASSARPWQGSSPLHF

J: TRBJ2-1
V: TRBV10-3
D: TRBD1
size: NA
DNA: TGTGCCATCAGTGAGTATCCGGGACAGGGGGCTCGTGAGCAGTTCTTC
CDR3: CAISEYPGQGAREQFF

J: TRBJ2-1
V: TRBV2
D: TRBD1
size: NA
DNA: TGTGCCGGGACCCCAGGGGGCCTCGACAATGAGCAGTTCTTC
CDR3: CAGTPGGLDNEQFF

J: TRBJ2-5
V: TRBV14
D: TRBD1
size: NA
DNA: TGTGCCAGCAGCCCGGGACAGAGGGAAAGGGAGACCCAGTACTTC
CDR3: CASSPGQRERETQYF

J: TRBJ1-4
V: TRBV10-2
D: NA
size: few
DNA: TGCGCCAGCAGTGAGCAGTGGGAAAAACTGTTTTTT
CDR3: CASSEQWEKLFF